This entry lists 19 T cell receptor beta chains sequenced from one sample in a study of blood T cell repertoires in COVID-19. Generated by immunoSEQ multiplex PCR, the TCRdb table keeps only in-frame clones and is missing some. This sample has fewer than 350,000 clones, with less than 85% found just once. Sequencing was carried out using PBMCs or T cells enriched from blood (not recorded which). Receptors originate from a woman aged 25 to 39 who had been exposed to COVID-19.

The CDR3 reads CASSLRGEGNTIYF. In DNA form, the CDR3 reads TGTGCCAGCAGCTTGCGGGGAGAGGGAAACACCATATATTTT. This chain links TRBV5-8 with TRBJ1-3; no definite D call. Trimming pared 1 base from V and 4 bases from J, leaving 9 bases between. Germline lookup yields CDR1 SGHTS and CDR2 YDEGEE. This CDR3 has 14 amino acids.

This chain links TRBV3-1 (or the pseudogene TRBV3-2) with TRBJ2-1; 8 nucleotides line up with TRBD2. Per the germline V gene, CDR1 is LGHDT and CDR2 is YNNKEL (reference sequence). The CDR3 sequence is 15 residues long. J lost 6 bases, V lost 2 bases, and 6 bases had no gene match. The CDR3 region has the DNA TGTGCCAGCAGCCAACCGGGACTAGGGGGCAATGAGCAGTTCTTC. Amino acid sequence: CASSQPGLGGNEQFF.

This clone appeared once. The chain uses TRBV19 and TRBJ2-1; 7 positions agree with TRBD2. There are 17 residues in the CDR3. Unmatched junction bases numbered 16, after V lost 5 bases and J lost 6 bases. In germline, CDR1 is LNHDA, CDR2 SQIVND (reference sequence). The CDR3 sequence is CASSGLAVTRTRNEQFF. The CDR3 bases are TGTGCCAGTAGTGGTCTAGCGGTAACCCGTACCCGCAATGAGCAGTTCTTC.

This chain uses TRBV27 with TRBJ1-1; a weak D match, TRBD1 (5 bases). V lost 5 bases and J lost 1, with 14 bases in between. Germline V gene data show CDR1 as MNHEY and CDR2 as SMNVEV (reference sequence). There are 15 residues in the CDR3. CDR3 DNA: TGTGCCAGCAGTCCCGGAGGGGTCACGAACACTGAAGCTTTCTTT. Amino acids: CASSPGGVTNTEAFF.

The rearrangement joins TRBV5-4 to TRBJ1-2, with D maybe TRBD1 (5 bases). V lost 0 bases and J 1 base, leaving 10 bases between the germline ends. The CDR3 is 15 residues long. Per the germline V gene, CDR1 is SGHNT and CDR2 is YYREEE (reference sequence). CDR3 protein: CASSLVRGDNYGYTF. DNA for the CDR3: TGTGCCAGCAGCTTGGTGCGGGGGGATAACTATGGCTACACCTTC.

The rearrangement joins TRBV4-3 to TRBJ2-1; weak D call: TRBD1 (6 bases). V was clipped by 0 bases and J by 5 bases, with 11 bases between them. This CDR3 has 15 residues. The germline V gene has CDR1 LGHNA and CDR2 YSLEER. The DNA for the CDR3 is TGCGCCAGCAGCCAAGATAGGGCAGGGGACAATGAGCAGTTCTTC. Amino acid sequence: CASSQDRAGDNEQFF.

V is TRBV9 and J is TRBJ1-3; D ambiguous. Germline lookup yields CDR1 SGDLS and CDR2 YYNGEE. The CDR3 spans 13 residues. V lost 2 bases and J 8 bases, leaving 11 bases between the germline ends. The CDR3 DNA reads as TGTGCCAGCAGCGTCGGGTACGGAGACACCATATATTTT. Translating gives CASSVGYGDTIYF.

The chain carries TRBV6-2 or TRBV6-3 and TRBJ2-7; TRBD1 might be the D (6 bases). Trimming shortened V by 6 bases and J by 1 base, and 10 bases separated the two germline ends. Looked up from germline, CDR1 is MNHEY and CDR2 is SVGEGT. The CDR3 is 13 amino acids. The CDR3, as DNA: TGTGCCAGCAGCACAGGGAATTCCTACGAGCAGTACTTC. Translating gives CASSTGNSYEQYF.

The rearrangement uses TRBV19 and TRBJ2-2; a weak D match, TRBD2 (6 bases). Trimming took off 1 base at V and 5 bases at J, with 11 bases between the two ends. Germline V CDR1 and CDR2: LNHDA, SQIVND (reference sequence). This CDR3 comprises 15 residues. The chain's CDR3 is CASSIVVGGTGELFF. In nucleotides, the CDR3 is TGTGCCAGTAGTATAGTCGTCGGGGGAACCGGGGAGCTGTTTTTT.

As for this clone: Additional DNA sequences in this sample encode the identical CDR3. The rearrangement joins TRBV24-1 to TRBJ1-2; 9 bases are shared with TRBD1. V lost 4 bases and J lost 2; bases outside the gene matches: 4. Germline-derived CDR1 and CDR2 are KGHDR and SFDVKD. This CDR3 contains 15 residues. CDR3 loop: CATSDPGTGNYGYTF. CDR3 sequence (DNA): TGTGCCACCAGTGACCCTGGGACAGGGAACTATGGCTACACCTTC.

The CDR3 sequence is CASSLGSMGSSYNSPLHF. Written as DNA, the CDR3 is TGTGCCAGCAGCTTAGGTTCTATGGGCAGCTCCTATAATTCACCCCTCCACTTT. The J gene is TRBJ1-6, the V gene TRBV7-9; D is unclear. V was trimmed by 1 base and J by 0 bases, leaving 13 bases between them. This CDR3 has 18 residues. Germline V gene lookup returns CDR1 SEHNR and CDR2 FQNEAQ (reference sequence). The variable domain in full, with the rest retrieved from reference TRBV7-9 and TRBJ1-6, is DTGVSQNPRHKITKRGQNVTFRCDPISEHNRLYWYRQTLGQGPEFLTYFQNEAQLEKSRLLSDRFSAERPKGSFSTLEIQRTEQGDSAMYLCASSLGSMGSSYNSPLHFGNGTRLTVT.

This chain connects TRBV7-6 to TRBJ1-1; D ambiguous. Germline loops: CDR1 SGHVS, CDR2 FNYEAQ. Deletions cut 4 bases from V and 11 bases from J, with 14 bases between. The CDR3 extends over 12 amino acids. The CDR3 DNA sequence: TGTGCCAGCAGCTCGCCCCTCGGAGAGGCTTTCTTT. This gives the protein CASSSPLGEAFF.

The J gene is TRBJ1-2, the V gene TRBV27; a weak D match, TRBD1 (5 bases). Germline V gene data show CDR1 as MNHEY and CDR2 as SMNVEV (reference sequence). The length of the CDR3 is 13 residues. V was cut by 5 bases and J by 5 bases, with 12 bases left in between. The CDR3 loop reads CASSPAGRYGYTF. The DNA of the CDR3 is TGTGCCAGCAGTCCTGCAGGGAGGTATGGCTACACCTTC.

The J gene is TRBJ2-1, the V gene TRBV19; 11 bases fit TRBD2. V gave up 4 bases and J gave up 8 bases; unmatched junction bases: 7. The CDR3 runs to 15 residues. The germline V gene encodes CDR1 LNHDA and CDR2 SQIVND (reference sequence). The CDR3 spells CASSSPGLAEHEQFF. In DNA, the CDR3 is TGTGCCAGTAGTAGTCCGGGACTAGCGGAACATGAGCAGTTCTTC.

This clone was observed a handful of times. The chain combines TRBV2 with TRBJ1-1, with 8 bases that match TRBD1. The V gene's germline CDR1 is SNHLY and CDR2 FYNNEI. J was trimmed by 0 bases and V by 5 bases; bases with no gene match: 11. There are 17 residues in the CDR3. CDR3 nucleotide sequence: TGTGCCAGCAGTAAAACCGGGACAGGCATATTGAACACTGAAGCTTTCTTT. Translated, it gives CASSKTGTGILNTEAFF.

Comments on this clone: Germline and junction disagree at one end, which may indicate a read error. The genes are TRBV12-3 or TRBV12-4 and TRBJ2-1, with D unresolved. The CDR3 is 13 amino acids. The CDR3 region is CASGLGGIISVIF. The CDR3 coding sequence is TGTGCCAGCGGCCTTGGCGGTATAATTTCAGTGATCTTC.

The V gene is TRBV5-1, the J gene TRBJ2-4; no definite D call. The CDR3 has 15 residues. The germline V and J ends were trimmed by 3 bases and 6 bases, with 16 bases remaining between them. CDR1 is SGHRS and CDR2 is YFSETQ in the germline V gene. For the CDR3, the DNA is TGCGCCAGCAGCTCCTTACCGGTAGCACCAAACATTCAGTACTTC. This codes for CASSSLPVAPNIQYF.

The chain recombines TRBV27 with TRBJ2-1, with a weak D call TRBD1 (5 bases). CDR1 and CDR2 from the germline V gene are MNHEY and SMNVEV (reference sequence). The CDR3 has 16 residues. Trimming left V 2 bases short and J 2 bases short, with 13 bases between. This CDR3 reads CASSLGAGNPYNEQFF. The CDR3 DNA sequence: TGTGCCAGCAGTTTAGGGGCAGGGAACCCCTACAATGAGCAGTTCTTC.

The CDR3 DNA follows: TGTGCCAGCAGCCTCGGCGTGGCGGGCCCCGCCCAAGAGACCCAGTACTTC. Its protein product is CASSLGVAGPAQETQYF. This sequence joins TRBV6-2 or TRBV6-3 and TRBJ2-5; tentatively, D is TRBD2 (5 bases). The germline V gene has CDR1 MNHEY and CDR2 SVGEGT. CDR3 size: 17 residues. V lost 6 bases and J 1 base, leaving 21 bases between the germline ends.